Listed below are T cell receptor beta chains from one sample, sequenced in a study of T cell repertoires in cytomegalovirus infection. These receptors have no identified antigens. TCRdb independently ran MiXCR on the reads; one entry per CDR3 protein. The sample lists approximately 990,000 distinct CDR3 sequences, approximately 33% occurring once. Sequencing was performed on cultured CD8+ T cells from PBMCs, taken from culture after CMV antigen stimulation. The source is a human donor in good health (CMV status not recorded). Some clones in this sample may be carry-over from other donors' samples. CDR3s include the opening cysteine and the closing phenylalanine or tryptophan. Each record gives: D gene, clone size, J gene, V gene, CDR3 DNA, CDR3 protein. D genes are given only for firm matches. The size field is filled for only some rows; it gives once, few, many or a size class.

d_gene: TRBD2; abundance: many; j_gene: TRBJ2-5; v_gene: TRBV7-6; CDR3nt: TGTGCCAGCAGCTTTCTTAGCGGGGAAGACCAAGAGACCCAGTACTTC; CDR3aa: CASSFLSGEDQETQYF
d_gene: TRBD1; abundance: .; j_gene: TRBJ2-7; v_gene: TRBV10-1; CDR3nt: TGCGCCAGCAGTGAGTCTCAGGGGGCCTACGAGCAGTACTTC; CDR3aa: CASSESQGAYEQYF
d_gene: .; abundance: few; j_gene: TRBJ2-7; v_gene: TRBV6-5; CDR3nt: TGTGCCAGCATGGACTCCTACGAGCAGTACTTC; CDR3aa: CASMDSYEQYF
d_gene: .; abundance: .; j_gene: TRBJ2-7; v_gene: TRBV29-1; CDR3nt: TGCAGCGTTGTTGGAGGCAGCTCCTACGAGCAGTACTTC; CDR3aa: CSVVGGSSYEQYF
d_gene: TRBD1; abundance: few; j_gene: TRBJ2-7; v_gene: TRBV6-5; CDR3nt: TGTGCCAGCAGCCGGGACAGGCCCTCGGGGCAGTACTTC; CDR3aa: CASSRDRPSGQYF
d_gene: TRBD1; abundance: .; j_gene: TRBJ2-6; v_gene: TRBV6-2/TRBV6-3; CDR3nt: TGTGCCAGCGGCTACTCCTACTCGACAGGGACACTACTCTCTGGGGCCAACGTCCTGACTTTC; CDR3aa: CASGYSYSTGTLLSGANVLTF
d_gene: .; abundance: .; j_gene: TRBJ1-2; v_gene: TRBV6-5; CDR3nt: TGTGCCAGCAGTTCGTGGGGGAACGATAATTATGGCTACACCTTC; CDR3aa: CASSSWGNDNYGYTF
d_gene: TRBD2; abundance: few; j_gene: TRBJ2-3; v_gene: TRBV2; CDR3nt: TGTGCCAGCAGAGTTACTAGCGGGGTTGCAGATACGCAGTATTTT; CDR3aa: CASRVTSGVADTQYF
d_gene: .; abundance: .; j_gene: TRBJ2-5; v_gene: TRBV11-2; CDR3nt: TGTGCCAGCAGCCGTAGGGACGCCTCTTACCAAGAGACCCAGTACTTC; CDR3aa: CASSRRDASYQETQYF
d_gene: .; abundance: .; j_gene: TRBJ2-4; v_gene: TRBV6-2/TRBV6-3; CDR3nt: TGTGCCAGCAGTTACTCGAACCCCATTCAGTACTTC; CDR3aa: CASSYSNPIQYF
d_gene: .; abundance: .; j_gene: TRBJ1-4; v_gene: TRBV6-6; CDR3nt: TGTGCCAGCATGTACAGGACGACCCGCGGTACGGAAAAACTGTTTTTT; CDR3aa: CASMYRTTRGTEKLFF
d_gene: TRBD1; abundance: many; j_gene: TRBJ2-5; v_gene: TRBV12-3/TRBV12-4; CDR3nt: TGTGCCAGCAGTCAACGGACAGGGGGTGATGAGACCCAGTACTTC; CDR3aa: CASSQRTGGDETQYF
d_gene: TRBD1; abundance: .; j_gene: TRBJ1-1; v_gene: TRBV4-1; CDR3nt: TGTGCCAGCAGCACCCAGACAGGGGGGGACACTGAAGCTTTCTTT; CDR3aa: CASSTQTGGDTEAFF
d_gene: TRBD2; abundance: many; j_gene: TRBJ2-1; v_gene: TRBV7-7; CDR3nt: TGTGCTAGCAGCTACCGACTAGCGGGGGGGCACAATGAGCAGTTCTTC; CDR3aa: CASSYRLAGGHNEQFF
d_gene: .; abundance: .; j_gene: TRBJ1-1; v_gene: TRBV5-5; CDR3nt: TGTGCCAGCAGCTTTAGATACCCGCCAGGGCGGGACATTGAAGCTTTCTTT; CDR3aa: CASSFRYPPGRDIEAFF
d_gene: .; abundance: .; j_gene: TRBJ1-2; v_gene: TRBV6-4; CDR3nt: TGTGCCAGCAGTGACTCGGGAAGGGAAAGTGGCTACACCTTC; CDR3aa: CASSDSGRESGYTF
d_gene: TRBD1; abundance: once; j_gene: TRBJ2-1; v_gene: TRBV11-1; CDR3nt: TGTGCCAGCAGCCGTCAGGTAGGGGGCCTCTACAATGAGCAGTTCTTC; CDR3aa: CASSRQVGGLYNEQFF
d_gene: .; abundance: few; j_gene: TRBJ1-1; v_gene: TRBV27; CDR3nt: .; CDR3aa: CASSESSGLAVKLSF
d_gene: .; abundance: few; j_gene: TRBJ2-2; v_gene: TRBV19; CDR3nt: TGTGCCAGTAGTTCCCCCCGGACAACGAACACCGGGGAGCTGTTTTTT; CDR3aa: CASSSPRTTNTGELFF
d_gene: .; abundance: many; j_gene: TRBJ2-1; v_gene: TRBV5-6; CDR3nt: TGTGCCAGCAGCTTGGTAGCCGGACTGTCGAAAAAGGGCAATGAGCAGTTCTTC; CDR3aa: CASSLVAGLSKKGNEQFF
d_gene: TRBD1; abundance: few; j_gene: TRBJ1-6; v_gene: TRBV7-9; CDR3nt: TGTGCCAGCAGCGCCCCGCGGGACAGGAGGGGAAGGGATAATTCACCCCTCCACTTT; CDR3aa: CASSAPRDRRGRDNSPLHF
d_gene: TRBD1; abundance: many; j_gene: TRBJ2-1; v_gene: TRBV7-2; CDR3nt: TGTGCCAGCAGCCCACACCCGGACAGGGGGCATTATGAGCAGTTCTTC; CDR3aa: CASSPHPDRGHYEQFF
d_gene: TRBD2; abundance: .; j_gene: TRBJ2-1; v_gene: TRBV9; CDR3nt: TGTGCCAGCAGCGTAGGGTTGGGGGGGAACAATGAGCAGTTCTTC; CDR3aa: CASSVGLGGNNEQFF
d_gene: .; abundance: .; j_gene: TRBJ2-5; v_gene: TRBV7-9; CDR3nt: TGTGCCAGCGCATCGGGCCAAGAGACCCAGTACTTC; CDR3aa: CASASGQETQYF
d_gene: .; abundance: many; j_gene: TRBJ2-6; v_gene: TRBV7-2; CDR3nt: TGTGCCAGCAGTCAAAGGGGGGAGTGGGGGGAGTCTGGGGCCAACGTCCTGACTTTC; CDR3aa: CASSQRGEWGESGANVLTF
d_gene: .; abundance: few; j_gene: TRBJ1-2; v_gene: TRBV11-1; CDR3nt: TGTGCCAGCAGCTCTACGTCGGATTATGGCTACACCTTC; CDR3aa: CASSSTSDYGYTF
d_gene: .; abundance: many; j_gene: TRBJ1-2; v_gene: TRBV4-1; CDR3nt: TGCGCCAGCAGCCAAGGTGTGGGATCCGGTAATGGCTACACCTTC; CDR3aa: CASSQGVGSGNGYTF
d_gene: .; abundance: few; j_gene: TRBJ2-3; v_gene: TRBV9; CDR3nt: TGTGCCAGCAGCGTAAGGGCAGGACCCACAGATACGCAGTATTTT; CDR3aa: CASSVRAGPTDTQYF
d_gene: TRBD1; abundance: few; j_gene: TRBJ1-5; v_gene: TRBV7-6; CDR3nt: TGTGCCAGCAGCCCCCTCGGACAGGGGATACATCAGCCCCAGCATTTT; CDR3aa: CASSPLGQGIHQPQHF
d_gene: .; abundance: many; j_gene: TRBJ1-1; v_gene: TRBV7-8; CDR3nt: TGTGCCAGCAGCTCATGGACGGGCGGCGGCACTGAAGCTTTCTTT; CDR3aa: CASSSWTGGGTEAFF
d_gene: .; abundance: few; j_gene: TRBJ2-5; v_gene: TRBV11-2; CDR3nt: TGTGCCAGCAGTCCCAGGGCGGGCAAGCGGGAGACCCAGTACTTC; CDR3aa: CASSPRAGKRETQYF
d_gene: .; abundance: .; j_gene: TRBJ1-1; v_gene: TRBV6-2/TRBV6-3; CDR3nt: TGTGCCAGCAGTCCTCAGTCGTTAGAAGCTTTCTTT; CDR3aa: CASSPQSLEAFF
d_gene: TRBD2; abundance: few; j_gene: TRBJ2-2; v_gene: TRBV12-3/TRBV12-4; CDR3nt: TGTGCCAGCAGTTTAGGGGGAGGGACCGGCGGGTTTTTT; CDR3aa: CASSLGGGTGGFF
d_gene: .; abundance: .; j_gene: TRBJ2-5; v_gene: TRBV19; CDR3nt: TGTGTCAGTAATGGGGGTGGGACCCAGTACTTC; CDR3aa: CVSNGGGTQYF
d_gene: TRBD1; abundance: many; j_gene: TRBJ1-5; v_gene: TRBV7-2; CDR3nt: TGTGCCAGCAGCTTAAGGCCCGGCCTGACAGGGGTTAGTCAGCCCCAGCATTTT; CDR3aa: CASSLRPGLTGVSQPQHF
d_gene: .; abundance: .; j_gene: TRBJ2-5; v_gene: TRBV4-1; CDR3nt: TGCGCCAGCAGCCAGACAGGTGGGGACGTCCAGTACTTC; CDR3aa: CASSQTGGDVQYF
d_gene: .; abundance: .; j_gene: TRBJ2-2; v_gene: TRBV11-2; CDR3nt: TGTGCCAGCAGCTTATTACAGGGCGACCTTGGGATGGACACCGGGGAGCTGTTTTTT; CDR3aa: CASSLLQGDLGMDTGELFF
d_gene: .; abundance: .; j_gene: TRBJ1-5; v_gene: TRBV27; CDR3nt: TGTGCCAGCAGTTCCCTTGGCATTAGCAATCAGCCCCAGCATTTT; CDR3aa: CASSSLGISNQPQHF
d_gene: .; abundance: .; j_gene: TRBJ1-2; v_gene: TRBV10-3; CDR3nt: TGTGCCATCAGGACCGCCCTCCAGTCAGGGGTTAACTATGGCTACACCTTC; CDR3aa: CAIRTALQSGVNYGYTF
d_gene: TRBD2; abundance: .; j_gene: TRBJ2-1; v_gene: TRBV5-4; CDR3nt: TGTGCCAGCAGCTCCGATAGGACTAGCGGGGGGTTGGATGAGCAGTTCTTC; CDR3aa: CASSSDRTSGGLDEQFF
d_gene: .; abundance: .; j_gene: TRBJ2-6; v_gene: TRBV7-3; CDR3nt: TGTGCCAGCAGCCCTAGGGAGGGGGCTGGGGCCAACGTCCTGACTTTC; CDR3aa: CASSPREGAGANVLTF
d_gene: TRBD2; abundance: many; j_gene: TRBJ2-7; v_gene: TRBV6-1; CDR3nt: TGTGCCAGCAGCGACTTCGGGGGGGTGCGCGAGCAGTACTTC; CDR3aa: CASSDFGGVREQYF
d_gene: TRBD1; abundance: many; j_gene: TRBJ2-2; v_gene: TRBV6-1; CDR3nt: TGTGCCAGCAGTGAGCCCCCCCCGGACAGGGGACCGAACACCGGGGAGCTGTTTTTT; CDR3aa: CASSEPPPDRGPNTGELFF
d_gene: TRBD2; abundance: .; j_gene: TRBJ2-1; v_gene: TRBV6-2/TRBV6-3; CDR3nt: TGTGCCAGCTCCTCCCAGGGACTAGCGACCAATGAGCAGTTCTTC; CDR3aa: CASSSQGLATNEQFF
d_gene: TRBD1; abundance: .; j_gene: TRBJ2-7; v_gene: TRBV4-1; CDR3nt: TGCGCCAGCAGCCAAATTACCGGGACAGGGGTCGGCGAGCAGTACTTC; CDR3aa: CASSQITGTGVGEQYF
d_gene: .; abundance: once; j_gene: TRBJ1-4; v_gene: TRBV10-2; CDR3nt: TGCGCCAGCAGCTCCTGGGCAACTAATGAAAAACTGTTTTTT; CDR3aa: CASSSWATNEKLFF
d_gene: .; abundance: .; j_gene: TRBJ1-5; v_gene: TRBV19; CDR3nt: TGTGCCAGTAGTGTCCGGACGTCCACGAAGCAGCCCCAGCATTTT; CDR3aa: CASSVRTSTKQPQHF
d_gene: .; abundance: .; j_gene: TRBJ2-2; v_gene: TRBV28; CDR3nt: TGTGCCAGCAGTTTAAATGAGGGGAGGAACACCGGGGAGCTGTTTTTT; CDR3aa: CASSLNEGRNTGELFF
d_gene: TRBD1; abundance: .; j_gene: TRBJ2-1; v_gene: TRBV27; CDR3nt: TGTGCCAGCAGTCCCCTCCCGACCGTCGGACAGGGGAAGGCCCTGACTCAGTTCTTC; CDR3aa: CASSPLPTVGQGKALTQFF
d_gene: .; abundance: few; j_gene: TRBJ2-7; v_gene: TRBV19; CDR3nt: TGTGCCAGTAGCGCGGGGTCGGACTCCTACGAGCAGTACTTC; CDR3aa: CASSAGSDSYEQYF
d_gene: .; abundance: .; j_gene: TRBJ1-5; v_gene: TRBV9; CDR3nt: TGTGCCAGCAGCGTAAGTGACCGTAGCAATCAGCCCCAGCATTTT; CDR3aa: CASSVSDRSNQPQHF
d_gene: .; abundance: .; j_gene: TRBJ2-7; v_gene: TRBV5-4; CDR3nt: TGTGCCAGCAGCTTTGGGCAGGGCGAGCAGTACTTC; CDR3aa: CASSFGQGEQYF
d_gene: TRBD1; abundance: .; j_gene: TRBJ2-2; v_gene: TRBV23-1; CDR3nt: TGCGCCAGCAGTCAATCGGAAGGCCGACAGGGGGCGCGAACCGGGGAGCTGTTTTTT; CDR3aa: CASSQSEGRQGARTGELFF
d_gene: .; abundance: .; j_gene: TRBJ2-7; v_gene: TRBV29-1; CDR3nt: TGCAGCGCGGTCGGGGGAAGGGGCTACGAGCAGTACTTC; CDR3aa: CSAVGGRGYEQYF
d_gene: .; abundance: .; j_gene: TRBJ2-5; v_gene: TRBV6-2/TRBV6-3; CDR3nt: TGTGCCAGCAGGACACCGGGTTTAGATCGAGGGGAGACCCAGTACTTC; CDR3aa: CASRTPGLDRGETQYF
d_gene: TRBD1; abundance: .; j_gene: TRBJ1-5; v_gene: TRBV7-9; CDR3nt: TGTGCCAGCAGCTCGGCGTGGGACAGGGACGGTCAGCCCCAGCATTTT; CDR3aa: CASSSAWDRDGQPQHF
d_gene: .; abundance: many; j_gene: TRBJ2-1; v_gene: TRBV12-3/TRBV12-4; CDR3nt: TGTGCCATCCGTCCCCGAGGCTCCTACAATGAGCAGTTCTTC; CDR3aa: CAIRPRGSYNEQFF
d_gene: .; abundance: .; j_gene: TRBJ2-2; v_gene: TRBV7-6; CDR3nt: TGTGCCAGCAGCATGACTGGGAACACCGGGGAGCTGTTTTTT; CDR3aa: CASSMTGNTGELFF
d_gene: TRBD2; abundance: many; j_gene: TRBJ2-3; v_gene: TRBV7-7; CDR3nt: TGTGCTAGCAGCTTAGCGGGACTAGTGGGAGATACGCAGTATTTT; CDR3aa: CASSLAGLVGDTQYF